This TCR beta chain was identified during a study of identical twins listed by TCRdb under 2016. Background for the entire study: To test whether fetal clonotypes persist, this study deep-sequenced TCR alpha and beta repertoires from monozygotic twins, from unrelated adults of various ages, and from cord blood. Replicate twin experiments were performed at different times using different library preparation protocols to rule out contamination.

Germline trimming amounts to 11 bases on V and 2 bases on J, with 0 as the count of junction bases outside the gene matches. CDR1 and CDR2, looked up from the germline V gene (reference sequence), are LGHDT and YNNKEL. The CDR3 covers 12 residues, taking in both the cysteine and the phenylalanine. The entry retains the CDR3 DNA only, 36 bases that are in frame from base 1. This clonotype was found once. It lacks a known antigen. No much larger clonotype is one base removed from it; base qualities were not supplied. Just one read gives weak support. All donors were healthy Caucasians. Three pairs of female monozygotic twins, all aged roughly 18 to 29 years, were included in the twin cohort. Peripheral blood mononuclear cells were the source from which RNA for the TCR libraries was isolated. Findings and caveats that apply to the study as a whole: Recombination models systematically underestimated out-of-frame TCR alpha sharing in monozygotic twins but agreed with sharing between unrelated individuals. The excess sharing between twins in beta out-of-frame sequences was weaker because fewer shared sequences reduced the signal-to-noise ratio. Compared with coincidental sharing between unrelated individuals, out-of-frame TCR alpha sequences shared between twins showed an excess of sequences with low generation probability. Zero-insertion analyses could be partly confounded by invariant T cells such as MAIT and iNKT, although diverse VJ usage argued against such confounding for most clonotypes. Because the same donors could not be followed over many years, the conclusions depended on cross-sectional statistical analysis. Abundant cord blood beta clonotypes had fewer insertions, young adult naive repertoires showed a similar but weaker trend, and memory repertoires showed no such trend.

Library generation was performed with 5' RACE. Sequencing relied on an Illumina HiSeq 2000. Template switching added a universal primer binding site, and the final cDNA carried a unique molecular identifier that allowed TCR cDNA molecules to be counted accurately. Specific primers in the conserved constant-segment region were used to synthesize first-strand cDNA for TCR alpha and beta chains. To control for contamination, every cDNA library was double barcoded, receiving both a SMART-Mk sample barcode and Illumina barcodes. TruSeq adapter sequences and Illumina sample barcodes were added in two successive PCR steps. TCR alpha and beta cDNA libraries were sequenced on the Illumina HiSeq platform with custom primers. The paper's data handling went like this. MiGEC was used to process raw reads and extract unique molecular identifiers, and MiXCR was used to find CDR3 positions. For each individual, recombination models were inferred using an EM algorithm with the repgenHMM and IGoR tools. Shared clonotypes were analyzed with the tcR package in R, and sharing was normalized by the product of cloneset sizes. To study raw recombination without the effects of thymic and clonal selection, out-of-frame nonproductive sequences were analyzed. TCRdb handled the public reads itself, with Q25 trimming in fastp and clone calling in MiXCR, and kept productive beta chains. Every entry covers one CDR3 protein and lists the most common genes and DNA from its rows. The V and J calls and clone size are TCRdb's, not the authors'. Present in this sample are 600,000 to 800,000 distinct CDR3 sequences, around 21% of which were seen just once. 4% to 5.5% of the sample belongs to the ten largest clones.

These same data were also listed under a study on T cells expressing NK-cell markers. Per the second study: TCR beta-chain repertoires were profiled in sorted CD3+CD56+NKG2C+, CD3+CD56+NKG2C- and CD3+CD56-NKG2C+ T-cell subsets from several donors. Of the eight sequenced donors, seven were found to be HCMV-seropositive and one was found to be HCMV-seronegative. In several experiments an anti-gammadeltaTCR antibody was added to restrict sorting to alphabetaTCR-expressing T cells. In about 6 donors, the dominant CD3+CD56+NKG2C+ clonotypes were found to rank among the top 10 CD8+ clonotypes and to make up about 1.0-8% of CD8+ T cells. Those dominant clonotypes were again the most abundant among CD3+CD56-NKG2C+ cells in a few donors, at about 25-60.1%. It remained unclear whether the expanded NKG2C-expressing T cell clones were specific for HCMV antigens. The study sequenced eight donors, all healthy volunteers chosen at random: three men and five women. To determine HCMV serostatus, a commercial ELISA kit was used to detect HCMV-specific IgG in serum. For about 6 donors, unsorted PBMC were also used to sequence bulk peripheral blood T-cell repertoires. Reads were demultiplexed and grouped by UMI with MIGEC, and clonotypes were assembled and quantified with MiTCR. To exclude erroneous sequences, only TCR cDNA sequences supported by at least two reads were retained. The tcR package was used for downstream repertoire analysis, with clonotypes matched between fractions based on CDR3 nucleotide sequence plus V segment. VDJmatch was used to annotate antigen specificity against VDJdb, with one amino acid substitution allowed in CDR3.

The rearranged segments are TRBV3-1 and TRBJ2-6, with TRBD2 identical over 7 junction bases. The sequence was collected from a woman between 18 and 29 years old in good health. The sequenced sample consisted of PBMCs. The base sequence is TGTGCCGGGGGGGCTGGGGCCAACGTCCTGACTTTC. It translates to CAGGAGANVLTF.